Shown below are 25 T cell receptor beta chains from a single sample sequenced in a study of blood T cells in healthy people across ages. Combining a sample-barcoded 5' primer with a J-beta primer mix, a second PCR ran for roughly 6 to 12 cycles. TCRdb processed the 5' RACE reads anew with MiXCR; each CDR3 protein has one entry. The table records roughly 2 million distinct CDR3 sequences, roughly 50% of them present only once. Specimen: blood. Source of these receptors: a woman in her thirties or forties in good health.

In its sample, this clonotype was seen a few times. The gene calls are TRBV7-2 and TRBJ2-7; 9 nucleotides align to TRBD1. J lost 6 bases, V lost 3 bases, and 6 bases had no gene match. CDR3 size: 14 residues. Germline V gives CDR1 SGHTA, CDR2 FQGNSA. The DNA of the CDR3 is TGTGCCAGCAGCTTTAGGAGACAGGGGGGCGAGCAGTACTTC. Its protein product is CASSFRRQGGEQYF.

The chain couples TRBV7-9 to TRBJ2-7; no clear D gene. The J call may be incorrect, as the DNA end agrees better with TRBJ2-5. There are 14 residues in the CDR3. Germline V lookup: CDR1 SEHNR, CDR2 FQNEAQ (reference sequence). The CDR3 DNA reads TGTGCCAGCAGCTTATCGACGGTGGGAGAGACCCAGTACTTC. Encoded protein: CASSLSTVGETQYF.

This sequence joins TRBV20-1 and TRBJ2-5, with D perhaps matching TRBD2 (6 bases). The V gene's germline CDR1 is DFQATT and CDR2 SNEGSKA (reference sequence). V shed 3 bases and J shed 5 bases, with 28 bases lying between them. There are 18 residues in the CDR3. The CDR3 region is CSASWGGSSLGIGETQYF. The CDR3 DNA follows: TGCAGTGCTAGCTGGGGAGGATCTAGCTTGGGTATTGGGGAGACCCAGTACTTC.

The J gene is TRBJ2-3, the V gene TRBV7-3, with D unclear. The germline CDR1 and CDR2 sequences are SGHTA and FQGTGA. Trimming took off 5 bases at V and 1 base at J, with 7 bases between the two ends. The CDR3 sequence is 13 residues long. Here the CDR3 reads CASSASRTDTQYF. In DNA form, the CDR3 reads TGTGCCAGCAGCGCCAGCCGCACAGATACGCAGTATTTT. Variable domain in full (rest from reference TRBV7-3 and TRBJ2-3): GAGVSQTPSNKVTEKGKYVELRCDPISGHTALYWYRQSLGQGPEFLIYFQGTGAADDSGLPNDRFFAVRPEGSVSTLKIQRTERGDSAVYLCASSASRTDTQYFGPGTRLTVL.

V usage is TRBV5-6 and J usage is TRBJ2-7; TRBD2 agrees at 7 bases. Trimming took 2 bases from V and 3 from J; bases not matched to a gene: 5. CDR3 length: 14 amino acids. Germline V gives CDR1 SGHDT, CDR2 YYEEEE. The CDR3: CASSLAGPVYEQYF. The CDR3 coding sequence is TGTGCCAGCAGCTTAGCGGGACCCGTCTACGAGCAGTACTTC.

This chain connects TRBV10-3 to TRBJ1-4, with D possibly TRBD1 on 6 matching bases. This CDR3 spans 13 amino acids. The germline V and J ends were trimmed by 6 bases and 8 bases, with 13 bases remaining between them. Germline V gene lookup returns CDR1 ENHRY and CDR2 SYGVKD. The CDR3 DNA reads TGTGCCATCAGACGGGGGGCGGGAGAAAAACTGTTTTTT. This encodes CAIRRGAGEKLFF.

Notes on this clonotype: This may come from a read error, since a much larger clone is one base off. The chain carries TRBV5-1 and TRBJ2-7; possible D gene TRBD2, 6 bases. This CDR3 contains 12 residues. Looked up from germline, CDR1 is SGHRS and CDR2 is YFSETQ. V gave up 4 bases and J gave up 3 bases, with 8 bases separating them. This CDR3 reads CASSGGNYEQYF. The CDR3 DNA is TGCGCCAGCAGCGGGGGGAACTACGAGCAGTACTTC. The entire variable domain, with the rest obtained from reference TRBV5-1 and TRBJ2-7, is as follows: KAGVTQTPRYLIKTRGQQVTLSCSPISGHRSVSWYQQTPGQGLQFLFEYFSETQRNKGNFPGRFSGRQFSNSRSEMNVSTLELGDSALYLCASSGGNYEQYFGPGTRLTVT.

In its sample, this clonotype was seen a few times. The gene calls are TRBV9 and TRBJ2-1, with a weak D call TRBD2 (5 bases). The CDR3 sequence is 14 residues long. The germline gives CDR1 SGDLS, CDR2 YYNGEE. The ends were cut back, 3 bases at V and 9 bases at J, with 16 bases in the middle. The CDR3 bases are TGTGCCAGCAGCGAACGGACTGGGTTTAGTGAGCAGTTCTTC. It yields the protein CASSERTGFSEQFF. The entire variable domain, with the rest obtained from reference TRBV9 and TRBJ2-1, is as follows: DSGVTQTPKHLITATGQRVTLRCSPRSGDLSVYWYQQSLDQGLQFLIQYYNGEERAKGNILERFSAQQFPDLHSELNLSSLELGDSALYFCASSERTGFSEQFFGPGTRLTVL.

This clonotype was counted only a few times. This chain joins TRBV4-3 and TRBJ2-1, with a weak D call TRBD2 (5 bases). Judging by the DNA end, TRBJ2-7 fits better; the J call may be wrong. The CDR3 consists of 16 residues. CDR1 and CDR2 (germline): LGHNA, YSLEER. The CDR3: CASSQDPGVRNNEQYF. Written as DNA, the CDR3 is TGCGCCAGCAGCCAAGATCCCGGGGTTAGGAACAATGAGCAGTACTTC.

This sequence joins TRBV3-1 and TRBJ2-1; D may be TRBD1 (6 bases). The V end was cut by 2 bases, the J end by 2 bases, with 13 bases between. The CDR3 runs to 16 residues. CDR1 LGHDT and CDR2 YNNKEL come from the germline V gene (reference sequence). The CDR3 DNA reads TGTGCCAGCAGCCAACGTATGACAGGCGCCTACAATGAGCAGTTCTTC. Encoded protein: CASSQRMTGAYNEQFF.

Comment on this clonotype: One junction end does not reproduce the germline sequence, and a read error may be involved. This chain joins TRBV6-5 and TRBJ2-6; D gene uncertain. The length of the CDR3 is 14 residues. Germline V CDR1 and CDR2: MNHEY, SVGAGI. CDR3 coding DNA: TGTGCCAGCCGTCGAGCCTCTGGGACCAACGTCCTGACTTTC. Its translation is CASRRASGTNVLTF.

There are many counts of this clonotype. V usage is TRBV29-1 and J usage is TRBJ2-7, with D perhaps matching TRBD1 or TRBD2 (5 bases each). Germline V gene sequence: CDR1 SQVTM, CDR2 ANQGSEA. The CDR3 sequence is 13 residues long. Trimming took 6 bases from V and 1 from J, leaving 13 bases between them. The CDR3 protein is CSVGARGSYEQYF. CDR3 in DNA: TGCAGCGTAGGAGCGAGGGGTTCCTACGAGCAGTACTTC.

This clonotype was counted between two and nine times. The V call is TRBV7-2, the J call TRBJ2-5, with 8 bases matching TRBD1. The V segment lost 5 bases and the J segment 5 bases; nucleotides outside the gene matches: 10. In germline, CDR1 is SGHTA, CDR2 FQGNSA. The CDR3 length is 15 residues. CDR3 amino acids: CASSPTRTGRETQYF. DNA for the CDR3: TGTGCCAGCAGCCCCACTAGGACAGGGCGGGAGACCCAGTACTTC.

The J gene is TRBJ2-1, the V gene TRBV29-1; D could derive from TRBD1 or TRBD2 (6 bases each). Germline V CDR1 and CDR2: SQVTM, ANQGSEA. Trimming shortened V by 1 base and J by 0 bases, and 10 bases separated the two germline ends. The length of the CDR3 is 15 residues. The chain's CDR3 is CSVEGGADSYNEQFF. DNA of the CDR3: TGCAGCGTTGAAGGGGGGGCGGACTCCTACAATGAGCAGTTCTTC.

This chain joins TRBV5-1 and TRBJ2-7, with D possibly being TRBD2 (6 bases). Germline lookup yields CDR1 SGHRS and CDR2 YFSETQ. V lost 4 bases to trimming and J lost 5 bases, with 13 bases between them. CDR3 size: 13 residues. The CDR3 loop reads CASSVREVHEQYF. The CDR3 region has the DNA TGCGCCAGCAGCGTCAGGGAGGTCCACGAGCAGTACTTC.

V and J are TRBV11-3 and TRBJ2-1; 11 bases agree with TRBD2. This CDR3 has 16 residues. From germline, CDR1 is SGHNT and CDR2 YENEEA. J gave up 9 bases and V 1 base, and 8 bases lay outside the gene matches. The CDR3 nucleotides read TGTGCCAGCAGCTTAGTATCGCTAGCGGGGGGATGTGAGCAGTTCTTC. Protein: CASSLVSLAGGCEQFF.

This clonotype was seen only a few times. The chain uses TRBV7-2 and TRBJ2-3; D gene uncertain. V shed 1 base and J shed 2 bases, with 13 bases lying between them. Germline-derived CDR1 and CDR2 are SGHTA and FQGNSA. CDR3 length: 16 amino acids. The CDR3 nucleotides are TGTGCCAGCAGCTTAGAGAGGATAGGGCACACAGATACGCAGTATTTT. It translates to CASSLERIGHTDTQYF.

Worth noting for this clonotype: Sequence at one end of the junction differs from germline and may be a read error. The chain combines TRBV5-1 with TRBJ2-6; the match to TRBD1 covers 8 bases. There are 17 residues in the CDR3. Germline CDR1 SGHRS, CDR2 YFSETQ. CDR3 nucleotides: TGCGCCAGCAGCTTAAGGACAGGGCACTCTGGCGCCAACGTCCTGACTTTC. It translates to CASSLRTGHSGANVLTF. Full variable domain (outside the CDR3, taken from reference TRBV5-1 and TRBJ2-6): KAGVTQTPRYLIKTRGQQVTLSCSPISGHRSVSWYQQTPGQGLQFLFEYFSETQRNKGNFPGRFSGRQFSNSRSEMNVSTLELGDSALYLCASSLRTGHSGANVLTFGAGSRLTVL.

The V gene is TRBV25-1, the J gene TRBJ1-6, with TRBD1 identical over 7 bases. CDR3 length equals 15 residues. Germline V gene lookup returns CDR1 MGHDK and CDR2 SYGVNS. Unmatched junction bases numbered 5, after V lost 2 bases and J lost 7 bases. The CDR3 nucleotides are TGTGCCAGCAGTGAAAATAAGGGGGCGAATTCACCCCTCCACTTT. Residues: CASSENKGANSPLHF.

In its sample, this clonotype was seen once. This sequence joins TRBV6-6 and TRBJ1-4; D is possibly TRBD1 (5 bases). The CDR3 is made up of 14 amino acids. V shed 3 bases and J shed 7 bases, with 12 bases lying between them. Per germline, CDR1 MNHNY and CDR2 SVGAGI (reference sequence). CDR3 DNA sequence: TGTGCCAGCAGTTATGTGGGGGTTGGTGAAAAACTGTTTTTT. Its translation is CASSYVGVGEKLFF.

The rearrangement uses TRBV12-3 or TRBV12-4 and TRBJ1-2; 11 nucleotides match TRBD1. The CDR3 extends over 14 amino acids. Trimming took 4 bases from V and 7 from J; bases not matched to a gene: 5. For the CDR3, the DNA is TGTGCCAGCAGTTACCTGGACAGGGGGCCTGGCTACACCTTC. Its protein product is CASSYLDRGPGYTF.

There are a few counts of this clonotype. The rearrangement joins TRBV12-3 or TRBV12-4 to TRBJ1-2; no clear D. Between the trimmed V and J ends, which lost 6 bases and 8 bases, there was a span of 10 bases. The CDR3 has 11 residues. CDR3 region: CASSQAWGYTF. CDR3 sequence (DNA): TGTGCCAGCAGCCAGGCGTGGGGCTACACCTTC.

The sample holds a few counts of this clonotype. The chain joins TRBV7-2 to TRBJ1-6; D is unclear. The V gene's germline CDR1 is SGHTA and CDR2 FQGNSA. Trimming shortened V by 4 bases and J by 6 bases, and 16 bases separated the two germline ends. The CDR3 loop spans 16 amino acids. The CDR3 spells CASSSGLRRTNSPLHF. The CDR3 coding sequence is TGTGCCAGCAGCTCTGGACTCCGACGGACTAATTCACCCCTCCACTTT. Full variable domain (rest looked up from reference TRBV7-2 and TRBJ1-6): GAGVSQSPSNKVTEKGKDVELRCDPISGHTALYWYRQSLGQGLEFLIYFQGNSAPDKSGLPSDRFSAERTGGSVSTLTIQRTQQEDSAVYLCASSSGLRRTNSPLHFGNGTRLTVT.

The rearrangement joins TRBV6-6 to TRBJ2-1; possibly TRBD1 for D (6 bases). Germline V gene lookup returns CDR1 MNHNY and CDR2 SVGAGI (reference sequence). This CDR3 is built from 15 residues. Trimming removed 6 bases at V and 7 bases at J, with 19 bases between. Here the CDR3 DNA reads TGTGCCAGCAGCGGACTGGGGACCCAGGGGAATGAGCAGTTCTTC. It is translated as CASSGLGTQGNEQFF.

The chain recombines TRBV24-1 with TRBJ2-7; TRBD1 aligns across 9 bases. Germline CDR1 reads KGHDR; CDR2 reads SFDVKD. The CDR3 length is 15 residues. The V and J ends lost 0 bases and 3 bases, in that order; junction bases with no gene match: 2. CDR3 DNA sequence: TGTGCCACCAGTGATTTGCTGGACAGGGGCTACGAGCAGTACTTC. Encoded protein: CATSDLLDRGYEQYF.